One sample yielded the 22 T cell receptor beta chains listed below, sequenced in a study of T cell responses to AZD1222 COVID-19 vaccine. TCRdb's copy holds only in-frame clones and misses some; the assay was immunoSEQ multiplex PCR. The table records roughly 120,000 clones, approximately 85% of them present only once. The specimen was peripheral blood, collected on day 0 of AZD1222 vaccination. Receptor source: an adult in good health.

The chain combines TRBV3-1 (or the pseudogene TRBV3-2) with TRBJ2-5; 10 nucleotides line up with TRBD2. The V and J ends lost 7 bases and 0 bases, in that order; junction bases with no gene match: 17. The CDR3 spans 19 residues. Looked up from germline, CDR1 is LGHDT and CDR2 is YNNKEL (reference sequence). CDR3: CASNTFSGGPHGYQETQYF. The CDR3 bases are TGTGCCAGCAACACATTTAGCGGGGGGCCGCACGGGTACCAAGAGACCCAGTACTTC.

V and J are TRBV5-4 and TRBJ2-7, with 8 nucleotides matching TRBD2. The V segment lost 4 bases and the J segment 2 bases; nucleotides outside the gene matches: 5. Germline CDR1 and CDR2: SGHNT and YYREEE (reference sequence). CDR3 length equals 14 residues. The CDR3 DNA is TGTGCCAGCAGCCCCCTAGCGGGCCCCTACGAGCAGTACTTC. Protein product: CASSPLAGPYEQYF. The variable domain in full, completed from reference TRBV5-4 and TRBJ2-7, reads ETGVTQSPTHLIKTRGQQVTLRCSSQSGHNTVSWYQQALGQGPQFIFQYYREEENGRGNFPPRFSGLQFPNYSSELNVNALELDDSALYLCASSPLAGPYEQYFGPGTRLTVT.

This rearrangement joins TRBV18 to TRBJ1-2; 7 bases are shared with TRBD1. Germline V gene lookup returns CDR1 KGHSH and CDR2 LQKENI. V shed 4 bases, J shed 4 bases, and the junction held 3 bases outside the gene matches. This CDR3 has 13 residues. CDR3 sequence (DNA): TGTGCCAGCTCACAGGGGGCTGGCTATGGCTACACCTTC. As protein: CASSQGAGYGYTF.

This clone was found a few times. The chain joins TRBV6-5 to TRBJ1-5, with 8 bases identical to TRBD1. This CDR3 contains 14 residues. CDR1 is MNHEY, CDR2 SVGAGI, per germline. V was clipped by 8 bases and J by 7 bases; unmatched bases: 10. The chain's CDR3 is CASLRTGSKQPQHF. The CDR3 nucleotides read TGTGCCAGCCTCAGGACAGGGTCGAAACAGCCCCAGCATTTT.

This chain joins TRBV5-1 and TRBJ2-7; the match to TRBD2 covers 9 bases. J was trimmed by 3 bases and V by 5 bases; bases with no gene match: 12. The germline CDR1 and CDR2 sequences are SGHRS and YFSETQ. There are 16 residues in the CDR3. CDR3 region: CASRPDSGGSLYEQYF. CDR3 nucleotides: TGCGCCAGCAGACCTGATAGCGGGGGTTCTCTCTACGAGCAGTACTTC. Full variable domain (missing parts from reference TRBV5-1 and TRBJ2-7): KAGVTQTPRYLIKTRGQQVTLSCSPISGHRSVSWYQQTPGQGLQFLFEYFSETQRNKGNFPGRFSGRQFSNSRSEMNVSTLELGDSALYLCASRPDSGGSLYEQYFGPGTRLTVT.

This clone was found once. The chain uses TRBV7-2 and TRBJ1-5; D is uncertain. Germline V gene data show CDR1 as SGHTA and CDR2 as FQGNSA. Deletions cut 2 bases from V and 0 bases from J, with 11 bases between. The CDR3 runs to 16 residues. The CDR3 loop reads CASSLQGSNSNQPQHF. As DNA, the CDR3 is TGTGCCAGCAGCTTACAAGGGAGCAATAGCAATCAGCCCCAGCATTTT.

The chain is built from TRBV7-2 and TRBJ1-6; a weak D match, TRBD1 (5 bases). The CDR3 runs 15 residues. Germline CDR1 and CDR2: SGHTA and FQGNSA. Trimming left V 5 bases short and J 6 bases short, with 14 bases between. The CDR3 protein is CASSPLTGRNSPLHF. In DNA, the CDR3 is TGTGCCAGCAGCCCCCTTACGGGACGTAATTCACCCCTCCACTTT.

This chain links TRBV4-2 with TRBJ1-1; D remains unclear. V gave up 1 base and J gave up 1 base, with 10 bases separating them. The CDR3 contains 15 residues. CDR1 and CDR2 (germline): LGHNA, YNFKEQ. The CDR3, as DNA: TGTGCCAGCAGCCAAGCCAAACAGTCGAACACTGAAGCTTTCTTT. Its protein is CASSQAKQSNTEAFF.

The CDR3 loop is CASSPPGQGPYEQYF. The CDR3 DNA reads as TGTGCCAGCAGTCCTCCGGGACAGGGCCCCTACGAGCAGTACTTC. The V call is TRBV16, the J call TRBJ2-7; 9 nucleotides agree with TRBD1. V was pared by 6 bases and J by 2 bases, with 8 bases of the junction left unmatched. The CDR3 spans 15 residues. Germline-derived CDR1 and CDR2 are KGHSY and FQNENV.

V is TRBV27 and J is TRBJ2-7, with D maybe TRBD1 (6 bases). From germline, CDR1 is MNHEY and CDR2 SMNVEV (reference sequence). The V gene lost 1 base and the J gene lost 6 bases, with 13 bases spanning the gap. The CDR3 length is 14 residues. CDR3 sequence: CASSLLQGDSEQYF. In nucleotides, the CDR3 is TGTGCCAGCAGTTTATTACAGGGAGATTCCGAGCAGTACTTC.

The CDR3 sequence: CASSVGTVSGNTIYF. The CDR3 DNA reads TGCGCCAGCAGCGTGGGGACCGTCTCTGGAAACACCATATATTTT. V usage is TRBV5-1 and J usage is TRBJ1-3, with D possibly matching TRBD1 (5 bases). The germline CDR1 and CDR2 sequences are SGHRS and YFSETQ. V dropped 4 bases and J dropped 0 bases, with 11 bases sitting between them. This CDR3 region has 15 residues. The full variable domain, in which reference TRBV5-1 and TRBJ1-3 provide the parts outside the CDR3, is KAGVTQTPRYLIKTRGQQVTLSCSPISGHRSVSWYQQTPGQGLQFLFEYFSETQRNKGNFPGRFSGRQFSNSRSEMNVSTLELGDSALYLCASSVGTVSGNTIYFGEGSWLTVV.

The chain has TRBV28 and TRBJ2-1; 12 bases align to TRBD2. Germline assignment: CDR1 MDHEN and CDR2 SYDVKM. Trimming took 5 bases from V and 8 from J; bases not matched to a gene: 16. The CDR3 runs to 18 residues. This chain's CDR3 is CASSLYNGLAGIRDEQFF. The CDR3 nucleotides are TGTGCCAGCAGTCTTTATAATGGACTAGCGGGAATCCGGGATGAGCAGTTCTTC.

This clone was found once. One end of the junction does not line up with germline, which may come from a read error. CDR3 coding DNA: TGTGCCAGCAGCTCGTACCGACTAGCGGGAGGGCCGGAGTTC. It yields the protein CASSSYRLAGGPEF. J is TRBJ2-7 and V is TRBV5-8; TRBD2 agrees at 14 bases. The CDR3 runs 14 residues. Germline loops: CDR1 SGHTS, CDR2 YDEGEE.

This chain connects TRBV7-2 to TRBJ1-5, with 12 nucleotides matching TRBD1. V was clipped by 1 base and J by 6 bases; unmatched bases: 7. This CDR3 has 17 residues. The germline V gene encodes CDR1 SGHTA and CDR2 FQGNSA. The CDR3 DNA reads TGTGCCAGCAGCTTAGGAGGGGGACAGGGGGCGGGTCAGCCCCAGCATTTT. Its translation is CASSLGGGQGAGQPQHF.

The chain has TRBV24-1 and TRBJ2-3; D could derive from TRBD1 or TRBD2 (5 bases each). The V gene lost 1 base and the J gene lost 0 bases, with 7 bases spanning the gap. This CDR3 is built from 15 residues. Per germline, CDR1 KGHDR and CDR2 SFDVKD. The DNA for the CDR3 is TGTGCCACCAGTGATTTTTGGGACAGCACAGATACGCAGTATTTT. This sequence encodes CATSDFWDSTDTQYF.

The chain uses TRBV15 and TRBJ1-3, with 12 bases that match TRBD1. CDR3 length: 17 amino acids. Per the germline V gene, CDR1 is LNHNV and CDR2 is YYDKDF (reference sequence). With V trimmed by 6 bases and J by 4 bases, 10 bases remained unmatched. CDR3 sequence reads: CATRDRDRGPGGNTIYF. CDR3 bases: TGTGCCACCAGGGACCGGGACAGGGGGCCGGGAGGAAACACCATATATTTT.

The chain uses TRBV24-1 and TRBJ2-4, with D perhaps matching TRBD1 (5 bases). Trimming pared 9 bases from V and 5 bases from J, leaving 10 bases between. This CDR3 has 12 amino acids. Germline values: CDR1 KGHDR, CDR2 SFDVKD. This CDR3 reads CATQGSQNIQYF. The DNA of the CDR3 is TGTGCCACCCAGGGTTCCCAAAACATTCAGTACTTC.

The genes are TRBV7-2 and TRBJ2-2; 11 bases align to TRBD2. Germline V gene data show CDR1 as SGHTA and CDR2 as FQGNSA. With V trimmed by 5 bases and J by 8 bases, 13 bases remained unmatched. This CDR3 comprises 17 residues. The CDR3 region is CASSTTSGSAAGGELFF. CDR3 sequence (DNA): TGTGCCAGCAGCACTACTAGCGGGAGCGCCGCCGGGGGGGAGCTGTTTTTT.

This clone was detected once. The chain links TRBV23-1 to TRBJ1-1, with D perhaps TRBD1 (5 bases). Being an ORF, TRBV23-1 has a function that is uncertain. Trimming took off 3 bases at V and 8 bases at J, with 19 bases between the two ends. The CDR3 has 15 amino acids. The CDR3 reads CASSHVGQGPPEAFF. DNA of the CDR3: TGCGCCAGCAGTCACGTTGGCCAGGGCCCCCCAGAAGCTTTCTTT.

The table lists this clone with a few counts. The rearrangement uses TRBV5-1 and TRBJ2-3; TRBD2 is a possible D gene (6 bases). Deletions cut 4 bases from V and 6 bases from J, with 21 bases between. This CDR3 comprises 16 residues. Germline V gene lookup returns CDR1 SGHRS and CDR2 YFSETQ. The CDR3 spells CASSRAGGGPGDTQYF. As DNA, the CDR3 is TGCGCCAGCAGCCGTGCAGGCGGAGGGCCAGGCGATACGCAGTATTTT.

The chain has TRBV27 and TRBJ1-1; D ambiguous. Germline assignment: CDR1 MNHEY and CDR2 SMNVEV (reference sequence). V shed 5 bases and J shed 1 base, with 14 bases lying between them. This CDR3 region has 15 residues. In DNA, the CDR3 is TGTGCCAGCAGTAATCCCTGGCAATCGAACACTGAAGCTTTCTTT. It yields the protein CASSNPWQSNTEAFF.

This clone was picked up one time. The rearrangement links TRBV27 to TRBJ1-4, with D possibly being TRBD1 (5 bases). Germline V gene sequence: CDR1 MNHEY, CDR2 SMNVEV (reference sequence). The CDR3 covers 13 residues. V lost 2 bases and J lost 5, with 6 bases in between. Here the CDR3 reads CASSLRQNEKLFF. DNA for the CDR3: TGTGCCAGCAGTTTAAGACAGAATGAAAAACTGTTTTTT.